This paragraph reports one TCR beta chain. Its antigen is unidentified. This sample stems from a study of cytomegalovirus exposure and HLA in healthy donors. Overall study: Early released data had approximately 86 million unique TCRs, all coming from HLA-typed donors. Study-level points and caveats: Segments of the TCR beta V type were, in most cases, productive about 87% or about 30% of the time in an earlier analysis. TCR beta chain V- and J-gene trimming was linked, in a later analysis, to a missense variant in DCLRE1C.

Researchers ran the PCR with 60 Vbeta and 13 Jbeta primers. In the original processing: It was a later analysis that counted 79 million or so unique TCR beta chains, of which roughly 11 million were shared. Sequencing was performed with immunoSEQ multiplex PCR; in TCRdb, only in-frame clones are kept and a portion is missing. The V and J calls and clone size were taken over from that table, and D and trimming were inferred from the DNA. The profile shows 200,000 or so clones, roughly 87% of them singletons. The sample taken for sequencing was PBMCs. The sequence derives from a girl under two years old in good health and CMV-seronegative.

The CDR3 here is CASSQEPRGTGTDTQYF. The DNA of the CDR3 is TGTGCCAGCAGCCAAGAACCCAGGGGTACTGGCACAGATACGCAGTATTTT. The chain employs TRBV4-2 and TRBJ2-3; TRBD1 is a possible D gene (6 bases). This CDR3 spans 17 amino acids. Per the germline V gene, CDR1 is LGHNA and CDR2 is YNFKEQ. Trimming shortened V by 0 bases and J by 1 base, and 14 bases separated the two germline ends.